This T cell receptor (beta chain) was sequenced in a study of T cells in localized non-small cell lung cancer. A word on this clone: Its antigen remains unidentified.

J was trimmed by 5 bases and V by 6 bases; bases with no gene match: 7. CDR1 and CDR2 (germline): ENHRY, SYGVKD. CDR3 length: 14 residues. Study outcomes and limitations: The study found T cell clonality highest in uninvolved adjacent lung, above tumor. Owing to sequencing of a solitary tumor region, heterogeneity cannot be discounted. Out of the top 100 tumor clones, a median approximately 50 were seen in adjacent lung. Longer overall survival was linked to higher blood T cell density.

Sequencing was performed with immunoSEQ multiplex PCR; in TCRdb, only in-frame clones are kept and a portion is missing. The sample records about 17,000 clones, about four fifths being singletons. The sequence derives from a male donor aged 60 or over with stage III lung adenocarcinoma. Specimen: peripheral blood, collected before any cancer treatment. The gene calls are TRBV10-3 and TRBJ1-1; 9 bases match TRBD1. CDR3 loop: CAISRTGGQTEAFF. The CDR3 DNA reads TGTGCCATCAGCCGTACAGGGGGCCAGACTGAAGCTTTCTTT.